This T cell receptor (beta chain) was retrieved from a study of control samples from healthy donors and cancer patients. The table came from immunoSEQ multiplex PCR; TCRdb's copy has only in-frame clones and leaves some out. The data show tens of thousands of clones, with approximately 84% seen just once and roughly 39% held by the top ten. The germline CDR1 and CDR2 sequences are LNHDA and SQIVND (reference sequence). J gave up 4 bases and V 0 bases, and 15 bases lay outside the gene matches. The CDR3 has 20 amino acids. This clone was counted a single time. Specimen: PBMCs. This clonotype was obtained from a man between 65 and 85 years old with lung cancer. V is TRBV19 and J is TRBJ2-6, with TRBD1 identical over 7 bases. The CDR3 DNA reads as TGTGCCAGTAGTATAGACCTGACAGGAGGAAGGGGGCTCGGGGCCAACGTCCTGACTTTC. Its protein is CASSIDLTGGRGLGANVLTF.